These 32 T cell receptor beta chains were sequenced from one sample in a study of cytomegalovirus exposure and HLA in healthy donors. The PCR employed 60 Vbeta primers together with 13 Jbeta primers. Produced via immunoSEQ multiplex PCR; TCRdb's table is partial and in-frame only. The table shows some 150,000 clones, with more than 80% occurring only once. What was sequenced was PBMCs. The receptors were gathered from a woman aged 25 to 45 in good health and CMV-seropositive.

The CDR3 bases are TGTGCCAGCTCACCAGGGACATGGGGAATCTACGAGCAGTACTTC. Its translation is CASSPGTWGIYEQYF. The chain employs TRBV18 and TRBJ2-5; D may be TRBD1 (6 bases). With the DNA end fitting TRBJ2-7 better, the J assignment may be wrong. The CDR3 runs 15 residues. Germline V gives CDR1 KGHSH, CDR2 LQKENI.

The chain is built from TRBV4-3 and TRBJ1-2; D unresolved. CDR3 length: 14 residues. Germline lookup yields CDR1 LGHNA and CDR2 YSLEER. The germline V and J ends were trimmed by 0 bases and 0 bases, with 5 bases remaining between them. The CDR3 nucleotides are TGCGCCAGCAGCCAAGAAACAGCTAACTATGGCTACACCTTC. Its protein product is CASSQETANYGYTF.

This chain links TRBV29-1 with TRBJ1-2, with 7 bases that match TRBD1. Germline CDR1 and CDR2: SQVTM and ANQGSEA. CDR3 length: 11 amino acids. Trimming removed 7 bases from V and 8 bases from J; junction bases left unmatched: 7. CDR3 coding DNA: TGCAGCGCCGTGACAGGGAGAGGCTACACCTTC. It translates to CSAVTGRGYTF.

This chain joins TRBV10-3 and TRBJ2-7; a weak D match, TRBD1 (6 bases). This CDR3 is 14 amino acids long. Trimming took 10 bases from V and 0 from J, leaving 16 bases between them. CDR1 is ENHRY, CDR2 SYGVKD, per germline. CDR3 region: CATGDIRSSYEQYF. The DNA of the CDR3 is TGTGCCACCGGGGACATCCGGAGCTCCTACGAGCAGTACTTC.

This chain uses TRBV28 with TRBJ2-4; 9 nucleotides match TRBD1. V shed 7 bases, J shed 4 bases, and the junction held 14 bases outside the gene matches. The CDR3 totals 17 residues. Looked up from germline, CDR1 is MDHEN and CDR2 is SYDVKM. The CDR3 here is CASTPAGQGRRKNIQYF. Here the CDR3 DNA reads TGTGCCAGCACCCCTGCAGGACAGGGGCGCCGGAAAAACATTCAGTACTTC.

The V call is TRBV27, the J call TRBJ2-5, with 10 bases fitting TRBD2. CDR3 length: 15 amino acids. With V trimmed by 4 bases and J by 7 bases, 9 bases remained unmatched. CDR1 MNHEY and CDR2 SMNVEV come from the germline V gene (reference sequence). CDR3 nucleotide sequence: TGTGCCAGCAGTTCTCTAGCGGGGGCCGGAGGGACCCAGTACTTC. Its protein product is CASSSLAGAGGTQYF.

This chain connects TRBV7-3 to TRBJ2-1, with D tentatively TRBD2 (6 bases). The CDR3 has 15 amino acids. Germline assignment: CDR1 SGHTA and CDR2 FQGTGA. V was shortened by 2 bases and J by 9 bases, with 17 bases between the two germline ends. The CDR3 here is CASSLPTRLGGEQFF. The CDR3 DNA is TGTGCCAGCAGCTTACCGACTAGGCTCGGGGGTGAGCAGTTCTTC.

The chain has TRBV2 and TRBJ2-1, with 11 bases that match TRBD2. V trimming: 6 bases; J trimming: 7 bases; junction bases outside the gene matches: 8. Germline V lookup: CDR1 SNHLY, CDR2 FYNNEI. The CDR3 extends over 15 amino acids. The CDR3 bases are TGTGCCAGCAGCCGTAGCGGGGGGGCGTGGAATGAGCAGTTCTTC. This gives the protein CASSRSGGAWNEQFF.

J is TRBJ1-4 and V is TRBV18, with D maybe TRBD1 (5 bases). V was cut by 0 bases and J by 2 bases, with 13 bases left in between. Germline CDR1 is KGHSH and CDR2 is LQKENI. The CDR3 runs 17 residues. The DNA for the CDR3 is TGTGCCAGCTCACCACCCGGGACTCGGGGCACTAATGAAAAACTGTTTTTT. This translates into CASSPPGTRGTNEKLFF. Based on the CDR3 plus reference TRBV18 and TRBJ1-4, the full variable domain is NAGVMQNPRHLVRRRGQEARLRCSPMKGHSHVYWYRQLPEEGLKFMVYLQKENIIDESGMPKERFSAEFPKEGPSILRIQQVVRGDSAAYFCASSPPGTRGTNEKLFFGSGTQLSVL.

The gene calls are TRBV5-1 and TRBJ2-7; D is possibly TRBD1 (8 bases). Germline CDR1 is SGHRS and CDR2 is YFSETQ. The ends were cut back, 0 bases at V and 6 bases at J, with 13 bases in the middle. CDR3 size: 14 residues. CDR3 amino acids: CASSLGHRGGEQYF. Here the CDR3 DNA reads TGCGCCAGCAGCTTGGGACACAGGGGGGGCGAGCAGTACTTC.

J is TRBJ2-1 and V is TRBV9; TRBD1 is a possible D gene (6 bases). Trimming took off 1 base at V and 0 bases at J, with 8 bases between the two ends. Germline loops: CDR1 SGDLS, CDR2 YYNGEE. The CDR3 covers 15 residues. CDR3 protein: CASSVRGGSYNEQFF. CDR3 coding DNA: TGTGCCAGCAGCGTACGAGGGGGCTCCTACAATGAGCAGTTCTTC.

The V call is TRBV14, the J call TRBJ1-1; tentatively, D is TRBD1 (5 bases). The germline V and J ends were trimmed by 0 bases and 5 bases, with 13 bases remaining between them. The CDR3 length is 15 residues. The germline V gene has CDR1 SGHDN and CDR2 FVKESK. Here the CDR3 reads CASSQDLGGGTEAFF. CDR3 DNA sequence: TGTGCCAGCAGCCAAGATCTTGGGGGGGGGACTGAAGCTTTCTTT.

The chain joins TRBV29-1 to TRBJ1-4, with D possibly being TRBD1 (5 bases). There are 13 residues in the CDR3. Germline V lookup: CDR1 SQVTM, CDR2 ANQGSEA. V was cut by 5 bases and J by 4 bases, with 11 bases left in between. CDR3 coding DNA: TGCAGCGTTTTGACAGATATTAATGAAAAACTGTTTTTT. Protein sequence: CSVLTDINEKLFF.

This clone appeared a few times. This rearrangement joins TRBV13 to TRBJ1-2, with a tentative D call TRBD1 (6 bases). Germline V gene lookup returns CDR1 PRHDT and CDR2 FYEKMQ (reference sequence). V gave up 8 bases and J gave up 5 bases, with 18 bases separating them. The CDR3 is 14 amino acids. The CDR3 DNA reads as TGTGCCAGCGTGGGCTTGGGGGCGATTTATGGCTACACCTTC. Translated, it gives CASVGLGAIYGYTF.

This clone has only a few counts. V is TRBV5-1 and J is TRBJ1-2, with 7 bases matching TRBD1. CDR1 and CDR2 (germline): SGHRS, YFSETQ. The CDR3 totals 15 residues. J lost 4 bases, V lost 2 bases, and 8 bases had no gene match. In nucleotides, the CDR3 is TGCGCCAGCAGCTTATCGGGACAGACTGCCTATGGCTACACCTTC. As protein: CASSLSGQTAYGYTF. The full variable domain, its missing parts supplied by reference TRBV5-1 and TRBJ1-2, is KAGVTQTPRYLIKTRGQQVTLSCSPISGHRSVSWYQQTPGQGLQFLFEYFSETQRNKGNFPGRFSGRQFSNSRSEMNVSTLELGDSALYLCASSLSGQTAYGYTFGSGTRLTVV.

CDR3 sequence reads: CASSVEDSGVGKNIQYF. The DNA for the CDR3 is TGTGCCAGCAGCGTAGAAGATAGCGGGGTTGGTAAAAACATTCAGTACTTC. V gene TRBV9 combines with J gene TRBJ2-4, with 8 bases lining up with TRBD2. The CDR3 covers 17 residues. In germline, CDR1 is SGDLS, CDR2 YYNGEE. Trimming cost V 0 bases and J 4 bases; bases outside gene matches: 9.

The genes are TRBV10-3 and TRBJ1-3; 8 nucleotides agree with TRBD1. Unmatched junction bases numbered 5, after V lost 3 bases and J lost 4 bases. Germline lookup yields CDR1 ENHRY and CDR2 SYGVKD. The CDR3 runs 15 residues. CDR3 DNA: TGTGCCATCAGTGACCCGGGACAGGCGGGAAACACCATATATTTT. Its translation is CAISDPGQAGNTIYF.

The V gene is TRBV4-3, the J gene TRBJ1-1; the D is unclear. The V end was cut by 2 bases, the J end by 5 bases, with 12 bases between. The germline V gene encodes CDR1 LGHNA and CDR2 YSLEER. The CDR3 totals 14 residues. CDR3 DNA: TGCGCCAGCAGCCAAAACCTCAGAGGGACTGAAGCTTTCTTT. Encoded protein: CASSQNLRGTEAFF.

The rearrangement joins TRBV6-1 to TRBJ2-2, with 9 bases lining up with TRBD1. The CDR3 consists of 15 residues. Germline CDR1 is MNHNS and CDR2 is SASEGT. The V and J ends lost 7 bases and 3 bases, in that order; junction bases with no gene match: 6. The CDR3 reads CASKPQGAYTGELFF. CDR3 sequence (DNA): TGTGCCAGCAAACCACAGGGGGCTTACACCGGGGAGCTGTTTTTT.

CDR3 sequence reads: CAWSVWDSRYNEKLFF. CDR3 nucleotides: TGTGCCTGGAGTGTATGGGACTCTCGATATAATGAAAAACTGTTTTTT. The rearrangement joins TRBV30 to TRBJ1-4; D is possibly TRBD1 (5 bases). Trimming shortened V by 0 bases and J by 4 bases, and 15 bases separated the two germline ends. Germline loops: CDR1 GTSNPN, CDR2 SVGIG (reference sequence). This CDR3 is built from 16 residues.

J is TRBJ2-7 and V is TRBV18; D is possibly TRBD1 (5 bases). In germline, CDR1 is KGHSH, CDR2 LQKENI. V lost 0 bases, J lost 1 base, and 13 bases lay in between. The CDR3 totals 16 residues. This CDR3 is CASSPPKGIKSYEQYF. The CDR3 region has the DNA TGTGCCAGCTCACCACCAAAGGGGATCAAATCCTACGAGCAGTACTTC. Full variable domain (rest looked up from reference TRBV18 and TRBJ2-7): NAGVMQNPRHLVRRRGQEARLRCSPMKGHSHVYWYRQLPEEGLKFMVYLQKENIIDESGMPKERFSAEFPKEGPSILRIQQVVRGDSAAYFCASSPPKGIKSYEQYFGPGTRLTVT.

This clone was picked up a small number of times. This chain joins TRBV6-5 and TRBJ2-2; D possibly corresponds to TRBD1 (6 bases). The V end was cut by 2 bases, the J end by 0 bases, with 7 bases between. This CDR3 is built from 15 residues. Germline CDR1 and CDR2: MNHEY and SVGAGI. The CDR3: CASSYDRSNTGELFF. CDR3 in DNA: TGTGCCAGCAGTTACGACAGGTCGAACACCGGGGAGCTGTTTTTT.

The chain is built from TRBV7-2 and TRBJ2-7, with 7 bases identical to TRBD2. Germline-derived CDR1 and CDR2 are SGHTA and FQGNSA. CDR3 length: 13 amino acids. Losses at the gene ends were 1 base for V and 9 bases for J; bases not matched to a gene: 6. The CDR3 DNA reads TGTGCCAGCAGCTTAGTGACGGGGGGATGGCAGTACTTC. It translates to CASSLVTGGWQYF.

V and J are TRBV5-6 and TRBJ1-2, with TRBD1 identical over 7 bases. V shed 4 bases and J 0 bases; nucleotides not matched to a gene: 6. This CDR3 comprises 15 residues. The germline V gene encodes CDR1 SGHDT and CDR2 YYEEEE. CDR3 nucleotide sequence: TGTGCCAGCAGCGGGTACAGGGGATCTAACTATGGCTACACCTTC. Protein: CASSGYRGSNYGYTF.

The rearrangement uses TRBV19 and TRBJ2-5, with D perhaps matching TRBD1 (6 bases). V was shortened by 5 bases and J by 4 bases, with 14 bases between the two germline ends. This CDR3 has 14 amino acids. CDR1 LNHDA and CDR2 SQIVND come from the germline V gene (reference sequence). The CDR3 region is CASSRTQGRETQYF. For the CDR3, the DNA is TGTGCCAGTAGTCGGACACAGGGTAGAGAGACCCAGTACTTC.

CDR3 sequence reads: CASSLSMGQGIEQYF. The CDR3 DNA is TGTGCCAGCAGTTTATCGATGGGACAGGGCATCGAGCAGTACTTC. V usage is TRBV27 and J usage is TRBJ2-7; 9 bases are a match to TRBD1. V shed 0 bases and J 6 bases; nucleotides not matched to a gene: 6. Germline V gene data show CDR1 as MNHEY and CDR2 as SMNVEV (reference sequence). The CDR3 is 15 residues long.

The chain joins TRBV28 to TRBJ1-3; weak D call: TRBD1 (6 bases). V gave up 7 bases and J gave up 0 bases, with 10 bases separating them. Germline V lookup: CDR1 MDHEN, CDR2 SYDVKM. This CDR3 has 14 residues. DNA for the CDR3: TGTGCCAGCACCCCGGACAGCTCTGGAAACACCATATATTTT. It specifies CASTPDSSGNTIYF.

DNA of the CDR3: TGTGCCAGCAGTTATTCGACAGGTCGGGATGGCTACACCTTC. It yields the protein CASSYSTGRDGYTF. The chain recombines TRBV6-1 with TRBJ1-2; a possible D gene is TRBD1 (6 bases). Between the trimmed V and J ends, which lost 5 bases and 6 bases, there was a span of 16 bases. Germline CDR1 MNHNS, CDR2 SASEGT. This CDR3 region has 14 residues.

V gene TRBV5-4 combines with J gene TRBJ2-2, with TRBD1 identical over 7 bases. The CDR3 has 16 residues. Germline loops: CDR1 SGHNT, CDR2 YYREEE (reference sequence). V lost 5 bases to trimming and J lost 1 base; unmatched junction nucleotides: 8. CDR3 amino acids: CASRRTGAVNTGELFF. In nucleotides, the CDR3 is TGTGCCAGCAGGCGTACAGGGGCCGTGAACACCGGGGAGCTGTTTTTT.

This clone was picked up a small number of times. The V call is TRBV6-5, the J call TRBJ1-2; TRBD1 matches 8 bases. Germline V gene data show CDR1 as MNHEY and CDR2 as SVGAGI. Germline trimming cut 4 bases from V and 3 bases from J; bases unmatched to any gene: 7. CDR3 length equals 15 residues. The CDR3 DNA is TGTGCCAGCAGTTTCGGACAGGGATTGCACTATGGCTACACCTTC. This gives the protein CASSFGQGLHYGYTF.

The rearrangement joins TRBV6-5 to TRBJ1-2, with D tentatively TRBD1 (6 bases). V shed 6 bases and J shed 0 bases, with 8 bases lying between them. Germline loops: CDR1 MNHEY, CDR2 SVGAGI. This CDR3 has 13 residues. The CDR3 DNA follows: TGTGCCAGCAGCCGGACAGCTAACTATGGCTACACCTTC. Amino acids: CASSRTANYGYTF.

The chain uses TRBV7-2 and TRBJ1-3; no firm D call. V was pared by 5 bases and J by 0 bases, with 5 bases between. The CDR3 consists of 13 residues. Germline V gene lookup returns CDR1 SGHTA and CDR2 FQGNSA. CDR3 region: CASSPRSGNTIYF. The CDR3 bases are TGTGCCAGCAGCCCCCGCTCTGGAAACACCATATATTTT.